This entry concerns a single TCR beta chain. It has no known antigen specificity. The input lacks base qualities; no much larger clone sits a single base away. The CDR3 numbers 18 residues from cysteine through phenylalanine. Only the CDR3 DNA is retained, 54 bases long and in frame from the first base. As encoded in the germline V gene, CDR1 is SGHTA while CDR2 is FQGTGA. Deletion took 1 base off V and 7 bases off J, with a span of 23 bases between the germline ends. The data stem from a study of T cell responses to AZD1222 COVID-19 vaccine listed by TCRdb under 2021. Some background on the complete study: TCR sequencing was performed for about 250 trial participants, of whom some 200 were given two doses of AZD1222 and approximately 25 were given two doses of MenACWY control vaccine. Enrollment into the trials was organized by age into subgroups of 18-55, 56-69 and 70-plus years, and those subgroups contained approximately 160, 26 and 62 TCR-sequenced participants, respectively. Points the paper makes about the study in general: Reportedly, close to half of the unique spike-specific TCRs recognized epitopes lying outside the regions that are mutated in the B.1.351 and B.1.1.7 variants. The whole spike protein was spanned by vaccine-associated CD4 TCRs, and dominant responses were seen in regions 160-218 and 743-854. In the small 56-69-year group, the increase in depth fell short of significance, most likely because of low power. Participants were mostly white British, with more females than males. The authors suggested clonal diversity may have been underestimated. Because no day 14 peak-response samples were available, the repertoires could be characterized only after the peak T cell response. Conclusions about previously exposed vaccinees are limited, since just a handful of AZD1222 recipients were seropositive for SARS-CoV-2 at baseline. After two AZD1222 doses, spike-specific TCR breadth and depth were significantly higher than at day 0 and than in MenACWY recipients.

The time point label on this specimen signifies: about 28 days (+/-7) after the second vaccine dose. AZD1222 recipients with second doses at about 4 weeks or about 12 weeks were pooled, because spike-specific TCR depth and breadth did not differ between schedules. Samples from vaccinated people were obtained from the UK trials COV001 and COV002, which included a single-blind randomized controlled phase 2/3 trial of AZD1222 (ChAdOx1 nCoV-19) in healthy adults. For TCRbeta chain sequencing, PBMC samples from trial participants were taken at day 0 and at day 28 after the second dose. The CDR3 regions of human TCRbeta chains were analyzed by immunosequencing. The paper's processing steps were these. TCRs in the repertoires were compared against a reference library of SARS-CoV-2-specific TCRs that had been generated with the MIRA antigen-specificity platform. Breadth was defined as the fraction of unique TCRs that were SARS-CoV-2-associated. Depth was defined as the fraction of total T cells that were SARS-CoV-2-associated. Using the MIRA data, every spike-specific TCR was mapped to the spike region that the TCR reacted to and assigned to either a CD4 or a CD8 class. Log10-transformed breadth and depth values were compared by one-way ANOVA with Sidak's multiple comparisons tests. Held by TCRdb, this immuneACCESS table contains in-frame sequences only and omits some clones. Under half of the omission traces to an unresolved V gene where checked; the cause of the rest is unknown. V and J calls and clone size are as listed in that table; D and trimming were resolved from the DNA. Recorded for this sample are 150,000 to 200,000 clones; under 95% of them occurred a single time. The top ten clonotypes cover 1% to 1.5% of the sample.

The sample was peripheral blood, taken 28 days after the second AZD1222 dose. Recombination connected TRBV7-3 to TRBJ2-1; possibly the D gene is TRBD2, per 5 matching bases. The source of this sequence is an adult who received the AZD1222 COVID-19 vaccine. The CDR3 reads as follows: CASSLIARRRLAVNEQFF. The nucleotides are TGTGCCAGCAGCTTAATTGCGCGGAGGAGGTTAGCCGTAAATGAGCAGTTCTTC. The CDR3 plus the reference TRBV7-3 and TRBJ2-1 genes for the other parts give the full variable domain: GAGVSQTPSNKVTEKGKYVELRCDPISGHTALYWYRQSLGQGPEFLIYFQGTGAADDSGLPNDRFFAVRPEGSVSTLKIQRTERGDSAVYLCASSLIARRRLAVNEQFFGPGTRLTVL.